This is a list of T cell receptor beta chains from one sample in a study of a mutant IDH1 vaccine in newly diagnosed glioma. The antigens for these receptors are not known. Assay: immunoSEQ multiplex PCR; the TCRdb copy retains only in-frame clones and omits some. The table has around 20,000 clones, around nine tenths seen once. Source: PBMCs, taken from a glioma patient whose treatment included an IDH1 peptide vaccine. All receptors derive from a woman in her 40s with glioma. Each CDR3 is given with its conserved first and last residue. Fields, in order: J gene, clone size, V gene, D gene, CDR3 DNA, CDR3 protein. A D gene is named only where the DNA matches it firmly. Size is stated for part of the rows, as once, few or many counts, or as a class when the clone is expanded.

TRBJ1-1 | - | TRBV28 | - | TGTGCCAGCTATCATCACGGGGCGAACACTGAAGCTTTCTTT | CASYHHGANTEAFF
TRBJ2-3 | - | TRBV4-3 | TRBD2 | TGCGCCAGCAGCCAAGATTACGGGGGGGCCCACACAGATACGCAGTATTTT | CASSQDYGGAHTDTQYF
TRBJ2-5 | few | TRBV5-1 | - | TGCGCCAGCAGCTTGGACCACGAGACCCAGTACTTC | CASSLDHETQYF
TRBJ2-7 | once | TRBV11-3 | TRBD1 | TGTGCCAGCAGCCCCGGGACAGCGAACCCCTACGAGCAGTACTTC | CASSPGTANPYEQYF
TRBJ1-1 | - | TRBV29-1 | - | TGCAGCGTTCCTGTAGGGAGCGAAGCTTTCTTT | CSVPVGSEAFF
TRBJ2-2 | - | TRBV19 | TRBD1 | TGTGCCAGTAGTATGCTACGTGACAGGGGGCCCGGGGAGCTGTTTTTT | CASSMLRDRGPGELFF
TRBJ1-2 | - | TRBV27 | TRBD1 | TGTGCCAGCAGTTTTCTTCCGTCAGGGGGATTTAACTATGGCTACACCTTC | CASSFLPSGGFNYGYTF
TRBJ1-2 | - | TRBV14 | - | TGTGCCAGCGATAGACTCTGGGAGGGGAACTATGGCTACACCTTC | CASDRLWEGNYGYTF
TRBJ1-2 | - | TRBV5-4 | - | TGTGCCAGCAGCTTGTTAGGGAGGGAAGTTACCTATGGCTACACCTTC | CASSLLGREVTYGYTF
TRBJ1-5 | - | TRBV11-2 | TRBD1 | TGTGCCAGCAGCTTAACCGGGACAGGGGGCAATCAGCCCCAGCATTTT | CASSLTGTGGNQPQHF
TRBJ1-5 | - | TRBV28 | TRBD1 | TGTGCCAGCAGACCTCGGGACAGGGTCTCTCAGCCCCAGCATTTT | CASRPRDRVSQPQHF
TRBJ1-5 | - | TRBV5-8 | - | TGTGCCAGCTCCCGGGAGGAGCGTCAGCCCCAGCATTTT | CASSREERQPQHF
TRBJ1-1 | - | TRBV6-5 | - | TGTGCCAGCAGTTACACCCTCAACTGGGGGGGCACTGAAGCTTTCTTT | CASSYTLNWGGTEAFF
TRBJ2-2 | - | TRBV29-1 | - | TGCAGCGTTGTGGTCGACACCGGGGAGCTGTTTTTT | CSVVVDTGELFF
TRBJ1-3 | - | TRBV29-1 | - | TGCAGCGTTGGTTGGGGGGGTACGGGAAACACCATATATTTT | CSVGWGGTGNTIYF
TRBJ1-5 | - | TRBV12-5 | - | TGTGCTAGTGGTTTCAACAGCATCAATCAGCCCCAGCATTTT | CASGFNSINQPQHF
TRBJ2-3 | - | TRBV2 | TRBD2 | TGTGCCAGCAGTGAGTTTTCCAAGCGGGAGGGCCGTATAGATACGCAGTATTTT | CASSEFSKREGRIDTQYF
TRBJ1-5 | - | TRBV30 | TRBD1 | TGTGCCTGGAAGGCGACAGGGCCTCAGCCCCAGCATTTT | CAWKATGPQPQHF
TRBJ1-1 | - | TRBV27 | - | TGTGCCAGCAGTCGACAGCGTCAGAACACTGAAGCTTTCTTT | CASSRQRQNTEAFF
TRBJ1-1 | - | TRBV7-2 | TRBD1 | TGTGCCAGCAGCTTCAGCAGGGGGGGCCTAGGAGCTTTCTTT | CASSFSRGGLGAFF
TRBJ1-6 | few | TRBV9 | TRBD1 | TGTGCCAGCAGCGCCTCGGCGACAGGGATTTACACCCTCCACTTT | CASSASATGIYTLHF
TRBJ1-2 | few | TRBV6-1 | - | TGTGCCAGCAGTGCAACCCTGGCGCCCTCCAACTATGGCTACACCTTC | CASSATLAPSNYGYTF
TRBJ1-1 | once | TRBV4-1 | - | TGCGCCAGCAGCCAAGATCTGAAGAACACTGAAGCTTTCTTT | CASSQDLKNTEAFF
TRBJ1-3 | - | TRBV5-8 | - | TGTGCCAGCAGCTTGGACACGAACTCTGGAAACACCATATATTTT | CASSLDTNSGNTIYF
TRBJ1-1 | - | TRBV18 | - | TGTGCCAGCTCACCACCTATCCAGGGTCCGAACACTGAAGCTTTCTTT | CASSPPIQGPNTEAFF